The rows below give T cell receptor beta chains drawn from one sample of a study of blood T cells in healthy people across ages. TCRdb re-called the 5' RACE reads through MiXCR, storing one row per CDR3 protein. Among some 1.5 million distinct CDR3 sequences listed, 40% to 45% were seen once. Sequencing input: blood. The receptors were sampled from a woman aged 18-29 years in good health. Each CDR3 is given with its conserved first and last residue. D genes are given only for firm matches. Size values are once, few and many counts, or a class for expanded clones, and some rows have none.

CDR3nt: TGTGCCAGCAGTAGGGACAGTTCGAACACTGAAGCTTTCTTT
CDR3aa: CASSRDSSNTEAFF
d_gene: TRBD1
abundance: -
j_gene: TRBJ1-1
v_gene: TRBV12-3/TRBV12-4

CDR3nt: TGTGCCAGTACCAGAGGGAATAGCTACAATGAGCAGTTCTTC
CDR3aa: CASTRGNSYNEQFF
d_gene: -
abundance: -
j_gene: TRBJ2-1
v_gene: TRBV6-2/TRBV6-3

CDR3nt: TGCGCCAGCAGCCAAGATTCCTGGCTCGATACGCAGTATTTT
CDR3aa: CASSQDSWLDTQYF
d_gene: -
abundance: few
j_gene: TRBJ2-3
v_gene: TRBV4-3

CDR3nt: TGCGCCAGCAGCTTGGGACTAGCGGTGGCCTACAATGAGCAGTACTTC
CDR3aa: CASSLGLAVAYNEQYF
d_gene: TRBD2
abundance: -
j_gene: TRBJ2-7
v_gene: TRBV5-1

CDR3nt: TGTGCCAGCAGCGTAGATGGGGGGGATGGCTACACCTTC
CDR3aa: CASSVDGGDGYTF
d_gene: -
abundance: -
j_gene: TRBJ1-2
v_gene: TRBV9

CDR3nt: TGCAGTGCTTTGACAGGGGATCACTACGAGCAGTACTTC
CDR3aa: CSALTGDHYEQYF
d_gene: TRBD1
abundance: -
j_gene: TRBJ2-7
v_gene: TRBV20-1

CDR3nt: TGTGCCAGCAGTTACCAGGTGGGAAACGAGCAGTTCTTC
CDR3aa: CASSYQVGNEQFF
d_gene: -
abundance: many
j_gene: TRBJ2-1
v_gene: TRBV6-2/TRBV6-3

CDR3nt: TGTGCCTGGAGTGCCCTACACGAGCAGTACTTC
CDR3aa: CAWSALHEQYF
d_gene: -
abundance: few
j_gene: TRBJ2-7
v_gene: TRBV30

CDR3nt: TGTGCCAGCAGCCAAGATGTTCTTACAGGGGTCTACGAGCAGTACTTC
CDR3aa: CASSQDVLTGVYEQYF
d_gene: TRBD1
abundance: few
j_gene: TRBJ2-7
v_gene: TRBV14

CDR3nt: TGCAGCGTTAACAGGGAACTGAACACTGAAGCTTTCTTT
CDR3aa: CSVNRELNTEAFF
d_gene: -
abundance: -
j_gene: TRBJ1-1
v_gene: TRBV29-1

CDR3nt: TGCAGTGCTACCCCGACAGGGGCCCTAGCTAACTATGGCTACACCTTC
CDR3aa: CSATPTGALANYGYTF
d_gene: TRBD1
abundance: -
j_gene: TRBJ1-2
v_gene: TRBV20-1

CDR3nt: TGCGCCAGCAGCCAAGGAAGGTTCCCCCAAGAGACCCAGTACTTC
CDR3aa: CASSQGRFPQETQYF
d_gene: -
abundance: -
j_gene: TRBJ2-5
v_gene: TRBV4-1

CDR3nt: TGTGCCAGCAGTACCGGACTAGCGGGACTTTACGAGCAGTACTTC
CDR3aa: CASSTGLAGLYEQYF
d_gene: TRBD2
abundance: many
j_gene: TRBJ2-7
v_gene: TRBV6-5

CDR3nt: TGTGCCAGCAGCTCTCCGCTAAGAGAGCAGTACTTC
CDR3aa: CASSSPLREQYF
d_gene: -
abundance: -
j_gene: TRBJ2-7
v_gene: TRBV5-4

CDR3nt: TGTGCCAGCAGACCCGGACAGGGCCACGAGCAGTACTTC
CDR3aa: CASRPGQGHEQYF
d_gene: TRBD1
abundance: few
j_gene: TRBJ2-7
v_gene: TRBV13

CDR3nt: TGTGCCAGCAGGCTGCAGGATCAAGAGACCCAGTACTTC
CDR3aa: CASRLQDQETQYF
d_gene: -
abundance: -
j_gene: TRBJ2-5
v_gene: TRBV7-9

CDR3nt: TGCGCCAGCAGCCAAGATCGGGCTAGCGGGGTGGTAGATACGCAGTATTTT
CDR3aa: CASSQDRASGVVDTQYF
d_gene: TRBD2
abundance: -
j_gene: TRBJ2-3
v_gene: TRBV4-3

CDR3nt: TGTGCCAGTTCGACGGACGTTTTGGAAAAACTGTTTTTT
CDR3aa: CASSTDVLEKLFF
d_gene: -
abundance: -
j_gene: TRBJ1-4
v_gene: TRBV7-9

CDR3nt: TGTGCCACCTCTAGCGGGAGTTCATACGAGCAGTACTTC
CDR3aa: CATSSGSSYEQYF
d_gene: TRBD2
abundance: -
j_gene: TRBJ2-7
v_gene: TRBV10-3

CDR3nt: TGCAGCGTTGAAGATCCTGAGGCTCTTAGCACAGATACGCAGTATTTT
CDR3aa: CSVEDPEALSTDTQYF
d_gene: -
abundance: -
j_gene: TRBJ2-3
v_gene: TRBV29-1

CDR3nt: TGTGCCAGCAGTTACGGGCAGGTCAATGAGCAGTTCTTC
CDR3aa: CASSYGQVNEQFF
d_gene: -
abundance: few
j_gene: TRBJ2-1
v_gene: TRBV12-3/TRBV12-4

CDR3nt: TGTGCCTGGAGTGTACCGGACAGGGGATCGGTTAGGCAGTATTTT
CDR3aa: CAWSVPDRGSVRQYF
d_gene: TRBD1
abundance: -
j_gene: TRBJ2-3
v_gene: TRBV30

CDR3nt: TGCGCCAGCAGCCAAGCTAGCGGGAGTGTCGATGAGCAGTACTTC
CDR3aa: CASSQASGSVDEQYF
d_gene: TRBD2
abundance: many
j_gene: TRBJ2-5
v_gene: TRBV4-3

CDR3nt: TGCAGTGCTAGAAGGACTAGCGGGGGGCTCCCCTTAGAGACCCAGTACTTC
CDR3aa: CSARRTSGGLPLETQYF
d_gene: TRBD2
abundance: -
j_gene: TRBJ2-5
v_gene: TRBV20-1

CDR3nt: TGTGCCAGCAGCCTACATGACAATTACAATGAGCAGTTCTTC
CDR3aa: CASSLHDNYNEQFF
d_gene: -
abundance: once
j_gene: TRBJ2-1
v_gene: TRBV6-5

CDR3nt: TGTGCCAGCAGTTACCCTGCAGGGTTGGGAGAGACCCAGTACTTC
CDR3aa: CASSYPAGLGETQYF
d_gene: -
abundance: -
j_gene: TRBJ2-5
v_gene: TRBV6-6

CDR3nt: TGTGCCAGCACCCGGACAGATAACTATGGCTACACCTTC
CDR3aa: CASTRTDNYGYTF
d_gene: -
abundance: -
j_gene: TRBJ1-2
v_gene: TRBV6-2/TRBV6-3

CDR3nt: TGCAGCGTTGGTAGCGGGTCCTACAATGAGCAGTTCTTC
CDR3aa: CSVGSGSYNEQFF
d_gene: TRBD2
abundance: -
j_gene: TRBJ2-1
v_gene: TRBV29-1

CDR3nt: TGTGCCAGCAGTTTGATGGCGGAGGGAAGTGAGCAGTTCTTC
CDR3aa: CASSLMAEGSEQFF
d_gene: -
abundance: -
j_gene: TRBJ2-1
v_gene: TRBV27

CDR3nt: TGCAGTGCTAGAGCCACAGGGTTACATGGCTACACCTTC
CDR3aa: CSARATGLHGYTF
d_gene: -
abundance: few
j_gene: TRBJ1-2
v_gene: TRBV20-1

CDR3nt: TGCGCCAGCGCGGCCCTTGGGAGCTCCTACAATGAGCAGTACTTC
CDR3aa: CASAALGSSYNEQYF
d_gene: -
abundance: few
j_gene: TRBJ2-7
v_gene: TRBV5-1

CDR3nt: TGTGCCTGGGGACAGGGACGAAATACGCAGTATTTT
CDR3aa: CAWGQGRNTQYF
d_gene: TRBD1
abundance: -
j_gene: TRBJ2-3
v_gene: TRBV30

CDR3nt: TGTGCCAGCAGTTCCCGACTAGCCGGGCCCTACAATGAGCAGTTCTTC
CDR3aa: CASSSRLAGPYNEQFF
d_gene: TRBD2
abundance: -
j_gene: TRBJ2-1
v_gene: TRBV27

CDR3nt: TGTGCCAGCAGCCCCCGGGACAGCGCCTACGAGCAGTACTTC
CDR3aa: CASSPRDSAYEQYF
d_gene: TRBD1
abundance: few
j_gene: TRBJ2-7
v_gene: TRBV7-9

CDR3nt: TGTGCCAGCATCCGACTAGCGGGAGGGCGTAATGAGCAGTACTTC
CDR3aa: CASIRLAGGRNEQYF
d_gene: TRBD2
abundance: -
j_gene: TRBJ2-7
v_gene: TRBV27

CDR3nt: TGCGCCAGCAGCCAGATTCAGGGGGCCGGTGCAGATACGCAGTATTTT
CDR3aa: CASSQIQGAGADTQYF
d_gene: TRBD1
abundance: few
j_gene: TRBJ2-3
v_gene: TRBV4-3

CDR3nt: TGCAGCGTTGCTCGGGACAGGGGGCCCTTCGACGAGCAGTACTTC
CDR3aa: CSVARDRGPFDEQYF
d_gene: TRBD1
abundance: -
j_gene: TRBJ2-7
v_gene: TRBV29-1

CDR3nt: TGCGCCAGCAGCTCAAGCGGGGGGGATTACGAGCAGTACTTC
CDR3aa: CASSSSGGDYEQYF
d_gene: TRBD2
abundance: -
j_gene: TRBJ2-7
v_gene: TRBV5-1

CDR3nt: TGTGCCAGCAGCTCGGGACTCCGGCAAGAGACCCAGTACTTC
CDR3aa: CASSSGLRQETQYF
d_gene: -
abundance: -
j_gene: TRBJ2-5
v_gene: TRBV7-9

CDR3nt: TGCAGCGTTGTGGGACAGTTAAACACTGAAGCTTTCTTT
CDR3aa: CSVVGQLNTEAFF
d_gene: TRBD1
abundance: many
j_gene: TRBJ1-1
v_gene: TRBV29-1

CDR3nt: TGCAGCTCCGGACAGCAAGAGACCCAGTACTTC
CDR3aa: CSSGQQETQYF
d_gene: -
abundance: -
j_gene: TRBJ2-5
v_gene: TRBV20-1